These T cell receptor beta chains were read from a single sample in a study of blood T cell repertoires in COVID-19. Profiling relied on immunoSEQ multiplex PCR, and the TCRdb table lists in-frame clones only, not all of them. Among 100,000 or so clones listed, roughly 80% were seen once. Sequenced material: peripheral blood. Receptor source: an elderly woman with acute or convalescent COVID-19. Both conserved end residues are part of each CDR3. The D gene is left open where the match is weak. Clone size appears in some rows only: once, few, many, or a class for an expanded clone.

many | TRBJ2-2 | . | TRBV10-3 | CAIRKRQDSNTGELFF | TGTGCCATCAGGAAAAGACAGGACAGCAACACCGGGGAGCTGTTTTTT
. | TRBJ1-1 | . | TRBV28 | CASSSRQLGGAFF | TGTGCCAGCAGCTCAAGACAGCTAGGTGGGGCTTTCTTT
. | TRBJ1-2 | . | TRBV28 | CATAGRSGYTF | TGTGCCACCGCGGGGCGGAGTGGCTACACCTTC
. | TRBJ2-2 | . | TRBV10-3 | CAISESGGNPGTGELFF | TGTGCCATCAGTGAGTCAGGCGGGAACCCGGGTACCGGGGAGCTGTTTTTT
. | TRBJ2-2 | . | TRBV15 | CATSRQGTGELFF | TGTGCCACCAGCAGACAGGGGACCGGGGAGCTGTTTTTT
. | TRBJ1-4 | . | TRBV29-1 | CSVESRGGKLFF | TGCAGCGTTGAATCTCGAGGAGGAAAACTGTTTTTT
. | TRBJ2-1 | . | TRBV7-8 | CASSLIGLRTTNNEQFF | TGTGCCAGCAGCTTAATCGGACTTCGAACTACGAACAATGAGCAGTTCTTC
. | TRBJ2-2 | . | TRBV10-1 | CASSESGRETGELFF | TGCGCCAGCAGTGAGTCGGGCCGCGAAACCGGGGAGCTGTTTTTT
. | TRBJ2-7 | . | TRBV14 | CASSQERTLFYEQYF | TGTGCCAGCAGCCAAGAAAGGACACTCTTTTACGAGCAGTACTTC
. | TRBJ2-1 | TRBD2 | TRBV18 | CASSPEREGQFF | TGTGCCAGCTCACCAGAGCGGGAGGGGCAGTTCTTC
. | TRBJ2-3 | . | TRBV5-1 | CASSLVALVRVTDTQYF | TGCGCCAGCAGCTTGGTAGCACTAGTCCGGGTCACAGATACGCAGTATTTT
. | TRBJ2-1 | . | TRBV19 | CASTAGLSYNEQFF | TGTGCCAGTACCGCGGGACTCTCCTACAATGAGCAGTTCTTC
. | TRBJ1-1 | TRBD1 | TRBV30 | CAWRTGSPEAFF | TGTGCCTGGAGGACAGGGTCCCCTGAAGCTTTCTTT
few | TRBJ1-6 | TRBD1 | TRBV5-1 | CASSRTGDNSPLHF | TGCGCCAGCAGCCGGACAGGGGATAATTCACCCCTCCACTTT
. | TRBJ2-5 | TRBD2 | TRBV5-1 | CATATSGRGETQYF | TGCGCCACCGCGACTAGCGGGAGGGGCGAGACCCAGTACTTC
. | TRBJ1-2 | TRBD1 | TRBV6-5 | CASSYGTANGYTF | TGTGCCAGCAGTTACGGGACAGCCAATGGCTACACCTTC
. | TRBJ2-5 | TRBD2 | TRBV2 | CASSEWLAGETQYF | TGTGCCAGCAGTGAGTGGCTAGCGGGAGAGACCCAGTACTTC
. | TRBJ1-4 | . | TRBV5-5 | CASSPDSGKLFF | TGTGCCAGCAGCCCGGACAGCGGAAAACTGTTTTTT
once | TRBJ2-1 | . | TRBV2 | CASSRHGQNNEQFF | TGTGCCAGCAGTCGACACGGACAGAATAATGAGCAGTTCTTC
once | TRBJ2-7 | TRBD2 | TRBV4-2 | CASSRGLAGDYEQYF | TGTGCCAGCAGCCGAGGACTAGCGGGCGACTACGAGCAGTACTTC
. | TRBJ1-2 | TRBD1 | TRBV7-9 | CASSSGQGYYGYTF | TGTGCCAGCAGCTCCGGACAGGGGTACTATGGCTACACCTTC
. | TRBJ2-5 | TRBD2 | TRBV5-1 | CASRAGAQETQYF | TGCGCCAGCAGAGCGGGAGCCCAAGAGACCCAGTACTTC
. | TRBJ1-2 | TRBD1 | TRBV24-1 | CATSGDRGGGNYGYTF | TGTGCCACCAGTGGCGACAGGGGAGGAGGGAACTATGGCTACACCTTC
. | TRBJ1-6 | TRBD1 | TRBV19 | CASSLGTDNSPLHF | TGTGCCAGTAGCCTCGGGACAGACAATTCACCCCTCCACTTT
. | TRBJ2-2 | . | TRBV19 | CASSIGGGGRRGELFF | TGTGCCAGTAGTATAGGGGGAGGGGGACGGCGTGGGGAGCTGTTTTTT
. | TRBJ2-7 | TRBD1 | TRBV13 | CASSPWDSSYEQYF | TGTGCCAGCAGCCCCTGGGACAGTTCCTACGAGCAGTACTTC
. | TRBJ1-4 | . | TRBV7-2 | CASSSGGRVGEKLFF | TGTGCCAGCAGCTCCGGGGGGCGGGTAGGGGAAAAACTGTTTTTT
. | TRBJ2-5 | . | TRBV5-1 | CASSLGGSGQETQYF | TGCGCCAGCAGCTTGGGAGGGTCGGGGCAAGAGACCCAGTACTTC
. | TRBJ2-2 | . | TRBV10-1 | CASSERSGNTGELFF | TGCGCCAGCAGTGAGAGGTCGGGGAACACCGGGGAGCTGTTTTTT
. | TRBJ2-1 | TRBD1 | TRBV18 | CASSPQQGVSYNEQFF | TGTGCCAGCTCACCACAACAGGGGGTATCCTACAATGAGCAGTTCTTC
. | TRBJ1-5 | TRBD1 | TRBV29-1 | CSESEGPVDRGQANQPQHF | TGCAGCGAATCAGAAGGGCCTGTTGACAGGGGTCAGGCTAATCAGCCCCAGCATTTT
. | TRBJ2-7 | TRBD1 | TRBV2 | CASSGNRDRASYEQYF | TGTGCCAGCAGCGGGAACCGGGACAGGGCGTCCTACGAGCAGTACTTC
. | TRBJ2-1 | . | TRBV2 | CASSRLEPEQFF | TGTGCCAGCAGCCGACTAGAACCGGAGCAGTTCTTC
. | TRBJ2-5 | . | TRBV15 | CATSRGVQETQYF | TGTGCCACCAGCAGAGGAGTCCAAGAGACCCAGTACTTC
. | TRBJ2-1 | TRBD1 | TRBV18 | CASSPLSGGHEQFF | TGTGCCAGCTCACCACTTTCAGGGGGCCATGAGCAGTTCTTC
. | TRBJ2-5 | . | TRBV27 | CASSLSSGSQETQYF | TGTGCCAGCAGTTTATCGTCGGGGTCCCAAGAGACCCAGTACTTC
. | TRBJ1-1 | TRBD1 | TRBV28 | CASRLTGGTEAFF | TGTGCCAGCAGGCTCACAGGGGGCACTGAAGCTTTCTTT
. | TRBJ2-2 | TRBD2 | TRBV15 | CATSRALAGLNTGELFF | TGTGCCACCAGCAGAGCCTTAGCGGGATTGAACACCGGGGAGCTGTTTTTT
. | TRBJ1-1 | . | TRBV7-9 | CASSPPGDSEAFF | TGTGCCAGCAGCCCCCCTGGGGACTCTGAAGCTTTCTTT
. | TRBJ2-1 | TRBD2 | TRBV29-1 | CSVEIGRGRPSSYNEQFF | TGCAGCGTTGAAATTGGACGCGGGAGGCCCAGCTCCTACAATGAGCAGTTCTTC
once | TRBJ2-1 | TRBD2 | TRBV28 | CASSFQMSLAGWGARSYNEQFF | TGTGCCAGCAGTTTCCAGATGTCTCTAGCGGGATGGGGGGCCCGCTCCTACAATGAGCAGTTCTTC
. | TRBJ2-2 | . | TRBV6-1 | CASSDRGATGELFF | TGTGCCAGCAGTGACAGGGGAGCCACCGGGGAGCTGTTTTTT
. | TRBJ2-5 | TRBD1 | TRBV5-1 | CASSLDGTGAWETQYF | TGCGCCAGCAGCTTGGATGGGACAGGGGCATGGGAGACCCAGTACTTC
. | TRBJ1-3 | TRBD1 | TRBV18 | CASSPGQGASGNTIYF | TGTGCCAGCTCACCAGGACAGGGGGCATCTGGAAACACCATATATTTT
. | TRBJ1-1 | . | TRBV11-3 | CASSRLNSPSANTEAFF | TGTGCCAGCAGCCGACTGAACTCGCCCTCAGCGAACACTGAAGCTTTCTTT
. | TRBJ2-7 | . | TRBV28 | CASKAPASEQYF | TGTGCCAGCAAAGCGCCGGCGTCTGAGCAGTACTTC